Following are 20 T cell receptor beta chains from one sample sequenced in a study of cytomegalovirus exposure and HLA in healthy donors. The table came from immunoSEQ multiplex PCR; TCRdb's copy has only in-frame clones and leaves some out. Of almost 70,000 clones in the sample, under 96% are singletons; the top ten hold roughly 5%. The sample taken for sequencing was PBMCs. The receptor source for this set is a woman under 30 in good health and CMV-seropositive.

J is TRBJ2-2 and V is TRBV4-1; 8 bases line up with TRBD1. Germline V gives CDR1 MGHRA, CDR2 YSYEKL. After removal of 4 bases from V and 5 bases from J, the junction contained 6 bases not matched to a gene. The CDR3 spans 15 residues. This chain's CDR3 is CASSPDREGTGELFF. The CDR3, as DNA: TGCGCCAGCAGCCCGGACAGGGAAGGGACCGGGGAGCTGTTTTTT.

This chain uses TRBV27 with TRBJ2-7; D might be TRBD2 (5 bases). CDR1 is MNHEY and CDR2 is SMNVEV in the germline V gene (reference sequence). V lost 6 bases and J lost 7, with 16 bases in between. The CDR3 covers 13 residues. CDR3 sequence reads: CASSLLEGPEQYF. The CDR3 bases are TGTGCCAGCAGCCTCCTCGAGGGCCCAGAGCAGTACTTC.

The rearrangement joins TRBV5-1 to TRBJ2-3, with 7 bases fitting TRBD1. With 4 bases clipped from V and 3 bases from J, the junction kept 5 bases outside the gene matches. CDR1 and CDR2 (germline): SGHRS, YFSETQ. The CDR3 runs 14 residues. CDR3 sequence reads: CASSLDRVTDTQYF. The CDR3 DNA reads as TGCGCCAGCAGCCTTGACAGGGTAACAGATACGCAGTATTTT.

The chain recombines TRBV29-1 with TRBJ2-3, with D uncertain. The CDR3 length is 17 residues. The ends were cut back, 3 bases at V and 2 bases at J, with 21 bases in the middle. Germline CDR1 is SQVTM and CDR2 is ANQGSEA. CDR3 sequence (DNA): TGCAGCGTTGACCTGTCCCTGAGCTTTTTCCTCACAGATACGCAGTATTTT. Protein: CSVDLSLSFFLTDTQYF.

The chain is built from TRBV2 and TRBJ2-3; TRBD2 matches 10 bases. V was pared by 8 bases and J by 0 bases, with 5 bases of the junction left unmatched. CDR1 is SNHLY and CDR2 is FYNNEI in the germline V gene. This CDR3 is 15 amino acids long. The CDR3 here is CASQGTSVSTDTQYF. As DNA, the CDR3 is TGTGCCAGCCAGGGGACTAGCGTCAGCACAGATACGCAGTATTTT.

This clone was recorded only once. The chain carries TRBV7-3 and TRBJ2-1; maybe TRBD2 (6 bases). The germline CDR1 and CDR2 sequences are SGHTA and FQGTGA. The CDR3 is made up of 16 amino acids. The V end lost 5 bases, the J end lost 3 bases, and 17 bases lay between the germline ends. CDR3 sequence reads: CASSPAGSTIYNEQFF. The CDR3 DNA sequence: TGTGCCAGCAGCCCGGCGGGGAGCACCATCTACAATGAGCAGTTCTTC.

The CDR3 DNA reads TGTGCCACCCAAACCGGGACAGGGGGAGAGACCCAGTACTTC. This gives the protein CATQTGTGGETQYF. This chain links TRBV2 with TRBJ2-5; 11 bases fit TRBD1. The CDR3 runs 14 residues. Looked up from germline, CDR1 is SNHLY and CDR2 is FYNNEI. J gave up 4 bases and V 10 bases, and 8 bases lay outside the gene matches.

The chain has TRBV4-3 and TRBJ2-2; D gene ambiguous. The ends were cut back, 0 bases at V and 4 bases at J, with 6 bases in the middle. Germline loops: CDR1 LGHNA, CDR2 YSLEER. This CDR3 spans 14 amino acids. The CDR3 DNA reads TGCGCCAGCAGCCAAGACCGCGGCACCGGGGAGCTGTTTTTT. It translates to CASSQDRGTGELFF.

The chain has TRBV28 and TRBJ2-7, with D perhaps TRBD2 (5 bases). V was trimmed by 2 bases and J by 4 bases, leaving 9 bases between them. CDR1 and CDR2 (germline): MDHEN, SYDVKM. The CDR3 extends over 13 amino acids. The CDR3 nucleotides are TGTGCCAGCAGTTTAGGGCGGGTATACGAGCAGTACTTC. Residues: CASSLGRVYEQYF.

This clone was seen just once. The chain couples TRBV4-3 to TRBJ1-2; TRBD1 might be the D (5 bases). V gave up 4 bases and J gave up 8 bases, with 8 bases separating them. This CDR3 is 11 amino acids long. In germline, CDR1 is LGHNA, CDR2 YSLEER. CDR3 sequence reads: CASSPGFGYTF. The CDR3 DNA reads TGCGCCAGCAGCCCAGGGTTCGGCTACACCTTC.

This chain links TRBV4-3 with TRBJ2-7, with 7 bases matching TRBD1. Germline V gene data show CDR1 as LGHNA and CDR2 as YSLEER. V gave up 0 bases and J gave up 2 bases; unmatched junction bases: 7. CDR3 size: 16 residues. The CDR3, as DNA: TGCGCCAGCAGCCAAGATCAGTGGACAGGAACCTACGAGCAGTACTTC. This encodes CASSQDQWTGTYEQYF.

The chain has TRBV4-3 and TRBJ2-3; D is possibly TRBD1 (5 bases). From germline, CDR1 is LGHNA and CDR2 YSLEER. The CDR3 has 16 amino acids. Trimming left V 0 bases short and J 4 bases short, with 14 bases between. The CDR3 sequence: CASSQDGQGPADTQYF. As DNA, the CDR3 is TGCGCCAGCAGCCAAGATGGGCAGGGTCCCGCAGATACGCAGTATTTT.

This clone appeared once. The chain combines TRBV7-3 with TRBJ2-3; 7 nucleotides agree with TRBD2. This CDR3 has 14 residues. Unmatched junction bases numbered 6, after V lost 5 bases and J lost 4 bases. The germline gives CDR1 SGHTA, CDR2 FQGTGA. In DNA form, the CDR3 reads TGTGCCAGCAGCCCCAGGGAGGGTTCAGATACGCAGTATTTT. Its translation is CASSPREGSDTQYF.

This clone was detected once. CDR3 sequence (DNA): TGCGCCAGCAGAAGGCAACTAGCGGGGCCCACAGATACGCAGTATTTT. It translates to CASRRQLAGPTDTQYF. The chain couples TRBV4-3 to TRBJ2-3, with 10 bases fitting TRBD2. With 6 bases clipped from V and 2 bases from J, the junction kept 8 bases outside the gene matches. CDR1 is LGHNA and CDR2 is YSLEER in the germline V gene. The CDR3 sequence is 16 residues long.

The chain uses TRBV7-3 and TRBJ2-1, with 10 bases lining up with TRBD2. This CDR3 region has 13 residues. The V gene end was trimmed by 1 base and the J gene end by 9 bases; junction bases not matched to a gene: 0. Germline CDR1 and CDR2: SGHTA and FQGTGA. CDR3 sequence: CASSLIAGGEQFF. The CDR3 nucleotides are TGTGCCAGCAGCTTAATAGCGGGAGGTGAGCAGTTCTTC.

V and J are TRBV2 and TRBJ2-7, with D possibly matching TRBD2 (6 bases). V lost 5 bases, J lost 6 bases, and 17 bases lay in between. Germline loops: CDR1 SNHLY, CDR2 FYNNEI. The CDR3 totals 14 residues. The DNA of the CDR3 is TGTGCCAGCAGTTACAGGTGGCTTAGCGGCGAGCAGTACTTC. Encoded protein: CASSYRWLSGEQYF.

The chain uses TRBV4-1 and TRBJ2-1, with a possible D match to TRBD1 (5 bases). This CDR3 is 18 amino acids long. V was shortened by 0 bases and J by 6 bases, with 21 bases between the two germline ends. From germline, CDR1 is MGHRA and CDR2 YSYEKL. The CDR3 sequence is CASSQDLLKTAPANEQFF. The CDR3 DNA follows: TGCGCCAGCAGCCAAGATCTCCTGAAGACAGCCCCAGCCAATGAGCAGTTCTTC.

V is TRBV28 and J is TRBJ2-1; D unresolved. V lost 2 bases and J lost 1, with 15 bases in between. This CDR3 comprises 17 residues. Germline V gene lookup returns CDR1 MDHEN and CDR2 SYDVKM. The CDR3 DNA reads TGTGCCAGCAGTTTAGGCCCCCTCGCGGCTTCCTACAATGAGCAGTTCTTC. It yields the protein CASSLGPLAASYNEQFF.

J is TRBJ2-1 and V is TRBV2; 7 nucleotides align to TRBD1. Germline assignment: CDR1 SNHLY and CDR2 FYNNEI. Losses at the gene ends were 8 bases for V and 3 bases for J; bases not matched to a gene: 10. This CDR3 is 15 amino acids long. The CDR3, as DNA: TGTGCCAGCGGGGACGACAGGGTGATCTACAATGAGCAGTTCTTC. It translates to CASGDDRVIYNEQFF.

This chain uses TRBV5-5 with TRBJ2-3, with TRBD1 matching over 9 bases. This CDR3 contains 14 residues. Losses at the gene ends were 5 bases for V and 7 bases for J; bases not matched to a gene: 8. Germline CDR1 and CDR2: SGHKS and YYEKEE (reference sequence). The CDR3 reads CASRSGTGTNTQYF. The CDR3 DNA sequence: TGTGCCAGCAGATCCGGGACAGGGACAAATACGCAGTATTTT.